This T cell receptor (beta chain) was recorded in a study of metastatic and nonmetastatic thyroid tumors. About the research overall: Samples came from malignant and benign thyroid patients, and repertoires were compared across blood and tumor or nodule tissue.

Methods used by the authors: Between-group CDR3 differences, defined by clinicopathological status, yielded a distant-metastasis classifier for papillary thyroid cancer. MiXCR reprocessed the PCR reads for TCRdb. The V and J calls and clone size are TCRdb's, not the authors'. The repertoire has around 20,000 clones, roughly 15% of them found once; the top ten carry less than 20%. No patient received treatment before thyroid surgery. This clone is categorized as medium-sized. The antigen is not known. General observations from the study: For both blood and tumor, malignant thyroid tumors reportedly showed significantly higher TCR beta diversity than benign nodules did.

The V end lost 3 bases, the J end lost 0 bases, and 18 bases lay between the germline ends. Germline CDR1 SGDLS, CDR2 YYNGEE. This CDR3 has 17 amino acids. Sample: blood. The chain has TRBV9 and TRBJ1-2; D is ambiguous. The sequence was collected from a male donor with papillary thyroid cancer or a benign thyroid nodule (not recorded which). Some clones in this sample may be carry-over from other donors' samples. CDR3 protein: CASSEPKRGSTNYGYTF. CDR3 in DNA: TGTGCCAGCAGCGAGCCCAAGCGGGGATCTACTAACTATGGCTACACCTTC.